A selection of T cell receptor beta chains follows, all from one sample in a study of esophageal squamous cell carcinoma tumors. TCRdb re-called the 5' RACE reads through MiXCR, storing one row per CDR3 protein. The sample records fewer than 7,000 distinct CDR3 sequences, under 25% being singletons. Sequenced material: tumor tissue. The receptors were sampled from a man aged 45 to 79 with esophageal squamous cell carcinoma. The CDR3 runs from the conserved cysteine through the conserved F or W. D genes are given only for firm matches. The listing skips clone size in some rows; elsewhere it reads once, few, many or a size class.

v_gene	abundance	j_gene	d_gene	CDR3nt	CDR3aa
TRBV19	medium-sized	TRBJ2-1	TRBD1	TGTGCCAGTACCCATAAGTCAGGGGGCTCCTACAATGAGCAGTTCTTC	CASTHKSGGSYNEQFF
TRBV12-3/TRBV12-4	.	TRBJ2-3	TRBD2	TGTGCCAGCAGTTTCTTCGGGAGGGCAGATACGCAATATTTT	CASSFFGRADTQYF
TRBV5-4	medium-sized	TRBJ2-3	TRBD1	TGTGCCAGCAGCCAGGGGGCGGCCGGCACAGATACGCAGTATTTT	CASSQGAAGTDTQYF
TRBV20-1	.	TRBJ2-7	.	TGCAGTGCTAAGGAGTCAGGGTACGAGCAGTACTTC	CSAKESGYEQYF
TRBV28	medium-sized	TRBJ2-3	TRBD1	TGTGCCAGCAGCCCCGGGACAGGGGTGAGCACAGATACGCAGTATTTT	CASSPGTGVSTDTQYF
TRBV30	few	TRBJ2-3	TRBD2	TGTGCCTGGGCGCTAGCGGGAGGTGTCACAGATACGCAGTATTTT	CAWALAGGVTDTQYF
TRBV29-1	few	TRBJ1-4	.	TGCAGCGCCCGACTAGGGTTAACAACTAATGAAAAACTGTTTTTT	CSARLGLTTNEKLFF
TRBV6-6	.	TRBJ2-3	TRBD2	TGTGCCAGCACCGCTATGGGACTAGCGGGAGGGCGGAGCCCAGATACGCAGTATTTT	CASTAMGLAGGRSPDTQYF
TRBV5-1	.	TRBJ2-7	.	TGCGCCAGCAGGCCCGGGAAGGGCGGCGACGAGCAGTACTTC	CASRPGKGGDEQYF
TRBV4-2	.	TRBJ2-7	.	TGTGTCAGCAGCCCCAGAGATGGGGGAGTACAGTACTTC	CVSSPRDGGVQYF
TRBV7-2	medium-sized	TRBJ2-7	.	TGTGCCAGCAGCCGGGGGGCCATTCTATACGAGCAGTACTTC	CASSRGAILYEQYF
TRBV9	medium-sized	TRBJ2-1	.	TGTGCCAGCAGCGTAGGGAGGGACCATGAGCAGTTCTTC	CASSVGRDHEQFF
TRBV30	.	TRBJ1-2	.	TGTGCCTGGAAGGATGGCTACACCTTC	CAWKDGYTF
TRBV2	.	TRBJ2-2	TRBD1	TGTGCCAGCAGTAGCAGACAGGGCTGGGCCGGGGAGCTGTTTTTT	CASSSRQGWAGELFF
TRBV10-3	many	TRBJ2-1	.	TGTGCCATCCGGGAACCGTCCTACAATGAGCAGTTCTTC	CAIREPSYNEQFF
TRBV2	many	TRBJ2-7	.	TGTGCCAGCAGTGAACAGTACGAGCAGTACTTC	CASSEQYEQYF
TRBV19	few	TRBJ1-4	.	TGTGCCAGTACCCCCGAGGGAGCGCGTGCTAATGAAAAACTGTTTTTT	CASTPEGARANEKLFF
TRBV9	.	TRBJ2-1	.	TGTGCCAGCAGCGTAGCGGGCTCCTACAATGAGCAGTTCTTC	CASSVAGSYNEQFF
TRBV7-2	many	TRBJ2-5	.	TGTGCCAGCAGCTTATATGGTGCTTTAGAGACCCAGTACTTC	CASSLYGALETQYF
TRBV28	few	TRBJ2-5	.	TGTGCCAGCAGCAGTACCGGGGGCGATGAGACCCAGTACTTC	CASSSTGGDETQYF
TRBV9	.	TRBJ1-6	TRBD1	TGTGCCAGCAGCGTAGATCCAGGGGGCGTAGGTTCACCCCTCCACTTT	CASSVDPGGVGSPLHF
TRBV6-6	few	TRBJ2-2	.	TGTGCCAGCAGTCGGGAACAAGGGGAGCTGTTTTTT	CASSREQGELFF
TRBV28	.	TRBJ2-1	.	TGTGCCAGCACTGGCAGGGATGAGCAGTTCTTC	CASTGRDEQFF
TRBV3-1	.	TRBJ2-2	.	TGTGCCAGCAGCCAAGATGCGACAGGTAGAGCGAACACCGGGGAGCTGTTTTTT	CASSQDATGRANTGELFF
TRBV5-6	medium-sized	TRBJ1-5	.	TGTGCCAGCAGCCCGAGCTGGGGAGCCGAAAATCAGCCCCAGCATTTT	CASSPSWGAENQPQHF
TRBV28	.	TRBJ2-1	TRBD1	TGTGCCAGCACCGTTACAGGGGGCGAGCAGTTCTTC	CASTVTGGEQFF
TRBV7-2	.	TRBJ1-4	TRBD1	TGTGCCAGCAGCTTTTTTGGGACAGGCCAAGAAAAACTGTTTTTT	CASSFFGTGQEKLFF
TRBV30	few	TRBJ1-5	.	TGTGCCTGGAGCCCCGCAGGGGCAAGCAATCAGCCCCAGCATTTT	CAWSPAGASNQPQHF
TRBV6-5	medium-sized	TRBJ2-7	TRBD2	TGTGCCAGCAGTCGCCCTCCTAGCGGGAGAAGTGGCGGCGAGCAGTACTTC	CASSRPPSGRSGGEQYF
TRBV29-1	medium-sized	TRBJ2-1	.	TGCAGCGTTGAAGATGGGCAGTTCTTC	CSVEDGQFF
TRBV5-4	medium-sized	TRBJ2-7	.	TGTGCCAGCAGCTTGATGGGTATGCGCGAGCAGTACTTC	CASSLMGMREQYF
TRBV6-1	.	TRBJ1-4	.	TGTGCCAGCAGTGTTTTGCTCTTTAATGAAAAACTGTTTTTT	CASSVLLFNEKLFF
TRBV7-9	few	TRBJ2-3	.	TGTGCCGGAGATATACAGTCCACAGATACGCAGTATTTT	CAGDIQSTDTQYF
TRBV25-1	medium-sized	TRBJ2-5	.	TGTGCCAGCAGTGAATTAGGAGGGCAAGAGACCCAGTACTTC	CASSELGGQETQYF
TRBV7-9	medium-sized	TRBJ2-1	.	TGTGCCAGCAGCTTAGTTCTAAATGAGCAGTTCTTC	CASSLVLNEQFF
TRBV24-1	large	TRBJ2-1	TRBD2	TGTGCCACCAGTGGCACTAGCGGGAGCAATGAGCAGTTCTTC	CATSGTSGSNEQFF
TRBV18	.	TRBJ1-5	.	TGTGCCAGCTCACCAACTCTCAATCAGCCCCAGCATTTT	CASSPTLNQPQHF
TRBV6-5	.	TRBJ2-7	TRBD1	TGTGCCAGCAGAAAGGACAGGGCTCCCTACGAGCAGTACTTC	CASRKDRAPYEQYF
TRBV28	medium-sized	TRBJ1-4	.	TGTGCCAGCAGTTTCGTGCAGGGGAGGGAAAAACTGTTTTTT	CASSFVQGREKLFF
TRBV12-3/TRBV12-4	.	TRBJ2-7	.	TGTGCCAGCAGTTTGAGGAAGTACGAGCAGTACTTC	CASSLRKYEQYF
TRBV20-1	.	TRBJ2-5	TRBD2	TGCAGTGCTAGATCCTCGACTAGCGGCCAAGAGACCCAGTACTTC	CSARSSTSGQETQYF
TRBV28	few	TRBJ1-5	.	TGTGCCAGCAGTCCCCCCGCCAACAATCAGCCCCAGCATTTT	CASSPPANNQPQHF
TRBV27	medium-sized	TRBJ2-7	.	TGTGCCAGCAGTTTCGATAGCGCCGGGAAGCAGTACTTC	CASSFDSAGKQYF
TRBV5-1	.	TRBJ2-7	TRBD1	TGCGCCAGCAGCTCTAAGGGGACAGAATACGCCGAGCAGTACTTC	CASSSKGTEYAEQYF
TRBV18	few	TRBJ1-1	.	TGTGCCAGCTCAGCCTCCGTGAACACTGAAGCTTTCTTT	CASSASVNTEAFF
TRBV28	.	TRBJ1-1	.	TGTGCCAGCAGTTTAACAGGGACCCCTGAAGCTTTCTTT	CASSLTGTPEAFF
TRBV7-3	.	TRBJ2-5	.	TGTGCCAACAGCCAAGGTACAGCGCAAGAGACCCAGTACTTC	CANSQGTAQETQYF
TRBV5-1	.	TRBJ2-3	.	TGCGCCAGCAGCTTAGGAGATACGCAGTATTTT	CASSLGDTQYF
TRBV7-8	many	TRBJ1-1	.	TGTGCCAGCAGCCGATCGGGGCTACACACTGAAGCTTTCTTT	CASSRSGLHTEAFF
TRBV6-5	large	TRBJ2-1	.	TGTGCCAGCAGTTACGGGGGGTACAATGAGCAGTTCTTC	CASSYGGYNEQFF
TRBV27	few	TRBJ2-7	TRBD2	TGTGCCAGCAGTTTAAAGACTAGCGGCTACGAGCAGTACTTC	CASSLKTSGYEQYF
TRBV6-4	medium-sized	TRBJ2-1	TRBD2	TGTGCCAGTGGAGCCCTAGCGGGAGGATACAATGAGCAGTTCTTC	CASGALAGGYNEQFF
TRBV20-1	.	TRBJ2-5	TRBD2	TGCAGAACTGGGGGAGGGAAGGAGACCCAGTACTTC	CRTGGGKETQYF
TRBV6-1	medium-sized	TRBJ2-1	.	TGTGCCAGCAGTGAAAAAGGTTCCAATGAGCAGTTCTTC	CASSEKGSNEQFF
TRBV6-5	medium-sized	TRBJ2-1	TRBD2	TGTGCCAGCAGGGGATCGGGGGGAGCCTCATACAATGAGCAGTTCTTC	CASRGSGGASYNEQFF
TRBV24-1	large	TRBJ2-3	TRBD2	TGTGCCACCAGTGATCCGGGACTAGCGAGGGATACGCAGTATTTT	CATSDPGLARDTQYF